The next 8 T cell receptor beta chains were all read from a single sample in a study of cytomegalovirus exposure and HLA in healthy donors. A multiplex PCR was run with 60 Vbeta primers and 13 Jbeta primers. The table came from immunoSEQ multiplex PCR; TCRdb's copy has only in-frame clones and leaves some out. The profile shows nearly 300,000 clones, roughly 89% of them singletons. What was sequenced was PBMCs. Receptors originate from a man aged 35 to 55 in good health and CMV-seropositive.

This chain uses TRBV7-2 with TRBJ1-1; D is possibly TRBD1 (5 bases). This CDR3 is built from 15 residues. Trimming removed 1 base from V and 4 bases from J, with 13 bases in between. Germline V CDR1 and CDR2: SGHTA, FQGNSA. DNA for the CDR3: TGTGCCAGCAGCTTAGACGGGACGGGGGGCACTGAAGCTTTCTTT. The encoded protein is CASSLDGTGGTEAFF. Using reference TRBV7-2 and TRBJ1-1 for the parts outside the CDR3, the full variable domain is GAGVSQSPSNKVTEKGKDVELRCDPISGHTALYWYRQSLGQGLEFLIYFQGNSAPDKSGLPSDRFSAERTGGSVSTLTIQRTQQEDSAVYLCASSLDGTGGTEAFFGQGTRLTVV.

This clone has just one count. This rearrangement joins TRBV4-2 to TRBJ2-1, with unresolved D. V lost 0 bases and J lost 0, with 12 bases in between. Germline CDR1 LGHNA, CDR2 YNFKEQ. CDR3 length equals 17 residues. CDR3 sequence (DNA): TGTGCCAGCAGCCAAGATGGTGTTAGCTTCTCCTACAATGAGCAGTTCTTC. Encoded protein: CASSQDGVSFSYNEQFF.

This clone occurred once. J is TRBJ2-2 and V is TRBV11-2; TRBD1 is a possible D gene (5 bases). V dropped 7 bases and J dropped 1 base, with 19 bases sitting between them. The CDR3 is 17 residues long. The germline V gene encodes CDR1 SGHAT and CDR2 FQNNGV. The CDR3 sequence: CASTRPLGDLNTGELFF. CDR3 in DNA: TGTGCCAGCACCCGCCCGTTAGGGGATCTGAACACCGGGGAGCTGTTTTTT.

V usage is TRBV11-2 and J usage is TRBJ2-7; D not resolved. The germline gives CDR1 SGHAT, CDR2 FQNNGV. Trimming removed 0 bases at V and 0 bases at J, with 9 bases between. This CDR3 has 15 amino acids. CDR3 sequence reads: CASSLEVRSSYEQYF. The CDR3 DNA reads TGTGCCAGCAGCTTAGAGGTCCGTAGCTCCTACGAGCAGTACTTC.

The chain uses TRBV5-8 and TRBJ1-1; possibly TRBD1 for D (6 bases). The CDR3 consists of 14 residues. Trimming took 4 bases from V and 0 from J, leaving 10 bases between them. Germline V gene sequence: CDR1 SGHTS, CDR2 YDEGEE. In nucleotides, the CDR3 is TGTGCCAGCAGCGCCAGGGACATGAACACTGAAGCTTTCTTT. This codes for CASSARDMNTEAFF.

This clone was counted between two and nine times. The chain joins TRBV30 to TRBJ2-7; D perhaps matches TRBD2 (6 bases). There are 12 residues in the CDR3. CDR1 GTSNPN and CDR2 SVGIG come from the germline V gene (reference sequence). V lost 1 base and J lost 4, with 8 bases in between. The CDR3 DNA is TGTGCCTGGAGTGCGGGAGAATACGAGCAGTACTTC. This sequence encodes CAWSAGEYEQYF.

A single count supports this clone. The genes are TRBV6-1 and TRBJ2-7; no clear D. Per germline, CDR1 MNHNS and CDR2 SASEGT. The V end lost 8 bases, the J end lost 0 bases, and 8 bases lay between the germline ends. This CDR3 contains 12 residues. The CDR3 is CASQTFSYEQYF. As DNA, the CDR3 is TGTGCCAGCCAGACATTCTCCTACGAGCAGTACTTC.

The CDR3 DNA reads TGTGCCAGCCAACGGGACAGGGCCTACAATGAGCAGTTCTTC. As protein: CASQRDRAYNEQFF. The chain is built from TRBV2 and TRBJ2-1; 9 bases line up with TRBD1. The CDR3 is made up of 14 amino acids. In germline, CDR1 is SNHLY, CDR2 FYNNEI. With 8 bases clipped from V and 2 bases from J, the junction kept 4 bases outside the gene matches.